This T cell receptor beta chain was found in a study of CD8 T cells in Susac syndrome. V shed 7 bases and J shed 0 bases, with 8 bases lying between them. From germline, CDR1 is SGHRS and CDR2 YFSETQ. The CDR3 runs 14 residues. Random hexamers served to reverse transcribe roughly 0.5 to 1 ug RNA. From the immunoSEQ multiplex PCR reads, TCRdb called clonotypes with MiXCR, one entry per CDR3 protein. The data hold around 130,000 distinct CDR3 sequences, with 95% to 96% observed a single time. Sequencing targeted TCR beta in blood CD8+ and CD4+ T cells. The recently defined diagnostic criteria for definite or probable disease were met by the Susac syndrome patients.

Sequenced input: CD4+ T cells from PBMCs. The gene calls are TRBV5-1 and TRBJ2-6, with D perhaps matching TRBD1 (5 bases). The clonotype originates from a human donor with Susac syndrome. The CDR3 bases are TGCGCCAGCGAGGACACCTCTGGGGCCAACGTCCTGACTTTC. Its protein is CASEDTSGANVLTF. Looking up the rest from reference TRBV5-1 and TRBJ2-6 gives the full variable domain: KAGVTQTPRYLIKTRGQQVTLSCSPISGHRSVSWYQQTPGQGLQFLFEYFSETQRNKGNFPGRFSGRQFSNSRSEMNVSTLELGDSALYLCASEDTSGANVLTFGAGSRLTVL.